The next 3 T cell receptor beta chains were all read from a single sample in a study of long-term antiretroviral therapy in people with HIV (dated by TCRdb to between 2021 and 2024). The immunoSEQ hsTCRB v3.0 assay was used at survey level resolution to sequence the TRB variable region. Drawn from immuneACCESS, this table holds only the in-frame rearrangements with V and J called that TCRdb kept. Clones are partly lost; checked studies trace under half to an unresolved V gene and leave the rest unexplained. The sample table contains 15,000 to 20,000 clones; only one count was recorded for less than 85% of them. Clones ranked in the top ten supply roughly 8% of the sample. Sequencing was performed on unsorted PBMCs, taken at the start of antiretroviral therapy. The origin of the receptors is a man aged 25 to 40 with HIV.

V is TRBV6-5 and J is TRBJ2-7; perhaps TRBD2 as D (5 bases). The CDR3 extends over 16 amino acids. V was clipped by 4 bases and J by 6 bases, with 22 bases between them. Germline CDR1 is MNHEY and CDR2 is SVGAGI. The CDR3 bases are TGTGCCAGCAGTTCTGTCCTAGCCGGACCCCGAGGCGAGCAGTACTTC. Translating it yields CASSSVLAGPRGEQYF.

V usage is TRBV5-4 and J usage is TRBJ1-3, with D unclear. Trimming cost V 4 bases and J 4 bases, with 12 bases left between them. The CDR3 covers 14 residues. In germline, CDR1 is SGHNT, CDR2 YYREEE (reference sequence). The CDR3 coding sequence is TGTGCCAGCAGCCCCGGCAGGTCCGGAAACACCATATATTTT. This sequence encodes CASSPGRSGNTIYF. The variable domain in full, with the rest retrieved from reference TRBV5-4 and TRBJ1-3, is ETGVTQSPTHLIKTRGQQVTLRCSSQSGHNTVSWYQQALGQGPQFIFQYYREEENGRGNFPPRFSGLQFPNYSSELNVNALELDDSALYLCASSPGRSGNTIYFGEGSWLTVV.

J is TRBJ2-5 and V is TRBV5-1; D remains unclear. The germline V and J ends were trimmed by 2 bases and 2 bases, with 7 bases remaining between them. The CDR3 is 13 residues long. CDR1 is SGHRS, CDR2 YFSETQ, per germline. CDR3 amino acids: CASSLPSQETQYF. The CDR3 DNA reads TGCGCCAGCAGCTTACCGTCACAAGAGACCCAGTACTTC.